One and the same sample provided the 16 T cell receptor beta chains below, sequenced in a study of T cell responses to AZD1222 COVID-19 vaccine. Profiling relied on immunoSEQ multiplex PCR, and the TCRdb table lists in-frame clones only, not all of them. The repertoire consists of nearly 80,000 clones, with around 82% occurring once and the leading ten covering 20% to 25%. Sequences were derived from peripheral blood, sampled on day 0 of AZD1222 vaccination. These receptors were taken from an adult in good health.

This clone was observed a handful of times. The chain couples TRBV6-5 to TRBJ1-2; a weak D match, TRBD1 (5 bases). Deletions cut 3 bases from V and 3 bases from J, with 11 bases between. The CDR3 has 14 residues. Germline V gene lookup returns CDR1 MNHEY and CDR2 SVGAGI. CDR3 in amino acids: CASSYWGGDYGYTF. CDR3 DNA: TGTGCCAGCAGTTATTGGGGGGGGGACTATGGCTACACCTTC.

The chain is built from TRBV3-1 (or the pseudogene TRBV3-2) and TRBJ2-5; tentatively, D is TRBD1 (5 bases). Germline V gene sequence: CDR1 LGHDT, CDR2 YNNKEL (reference sequence). CDR3 length equals 14 residues. With 2 bases removed from V and 1 base from J, the gap between germline ends came to 8 bases. CDR3 nucleotide sequence: TGTGCCAGCAGCCAAAGAACAGGCCAAGAGACCCAGTACTTC. It yields the protein CASSQRTGQETQYF.

The chain links TRBV5-6 to TRBJ1-3; D uncertain. The CDR3 loop spans 16 amino acids. Germline V lookup: CDR1 SGHDT, CDR2 YYEEEE. V was clipped by 4 bases and J by 0 bases, with 14 bases between them. The CDR3 nucleotides are TGTGCCAGCAGCGAGAAGATCCTGAGCTCTGGAAACACCATATATTTT. Amino acid sequence: CASSEKILSSGNTIYF.

This clone was counted between two and nine times. The chain carries TRBV6-6 and TRBJ1-5; TRBD1 aligns across 7 bases. This CDR3 is 15 amino acids long. V shed 5 bases and J 4 bases; nucleotides not matched to a gene: 8. Germline CDR1 is MNHNY and CDR2 is SVGAGI (reference sequence). CDR3 in amino acids: CASSPGGSGNQPQHF. DNA of the CDR3: TGTGCCAGCAGTCCAGGGGGATCGGGAAATCAGCCCCAGCATTTT.

This sequence joins TRBV2 and TRBJ2-2; D is unclear. Trimming stripped 1 base from V and 0 bases from J, with 9 bases between. The CDR3 is made up of 16 amino acids. The germline CDR1 and CDR2 sequences are SNHLY and FYNNEI. CDR3 in DNA: TGTGCCAGCAGTGAAGGGTCCCGGGCGAACACCGGGGAGCTGTTTTTT. It yields the protein CASSEGSRANTGELFF.

V and J are TRBV11-2 and TRBJ2-2; 8 bases are a match to TRBD1. The germline V gene encodes CDR1 SGHAT and CDR2 FQNNGV. This CDR3 is 16 amino acids long. Losses at the gene ends were 7 bases for V and 1 base for J; bases not matched to a gene: 8. The CDR3 reads CASKDRDPLNTGELFF. In nucleotides, the CDR3 is TGTGCCAGCAAGGACAGGGACCCCTTGAACACCGGGGAGCTGTTTTTT.

This rearrangement joins TRBV7-8 to TRBJ2-6; D unresolved. The germline V and J ends were trimmed by 5 bases and 1 base, with 12 bases remaining between them. CDR3 length equals 16 residues. Germline CDR1 and CDR2: SGHVS and FQNEAQ. The CDR3: CASSPTWGSGANVLTF. DNA for the CDR3: TGTGCCAGCAGCCCGACGTGGGGTTCTGGGGCCAACGTCCTGACTTTC.

Notes on this clone: This same CDR3 is encoded by further DNA sequences in the sample. The V gene is TRBV12-3 or TRBV12-4, the J gene TRBJ2-3, with D unclear. CDR3 length: 13 residues. V gave up 3 bases and J gave up 2 bases, with 6 bases separating them. The DNA of the CDR3 is TGTGCCAGCAGTTTGGGCCTCACAGATACGCAGTATTTT. As protein: CASSLGLTDTQYF.

This clone has more than one count but fewer than ten. This chain uses TRBV30 with TRBJ1-2; no reliable D call. V lost 0 bases to trimming and J lost 4 bases, with 15 bases between them. The length of the CDR3 is 15 residues. Germline CDR1 reads GTSNPN; CDR2 reads SVGIG (reference sequence). The CDR3 spells CAWSVPPGAGYGYTF. The CDR3 DNA reads as TGTGCCTGGAGTGTACCCCCCGGCGCGGGCTATGGCTACACCTTC.

V gene TRBV19 combines with J gene TRBJ1-1; D uncertain. Germline CDR1 reads LNHDA; CDR2 reads SQIVND (reference sequence). Trimming stripped 0 bases from V and 5 bases from J, with 10 bases between. The CDR3 extends over 14 amino acids. The CDR3 sequence: CASSIEGRMTEAFF. CDR3 DNA sequence: TGTGCCAGTAGTATAGAGGGCAGAATGACTGAAGCTTTCTTT. The full variable domain, in which reference TRBV19 and TRBJ1-1 provide the parts outside the CDR3, is DGGITQSPKYLFRKEGQNVTLSCEQNLNHDAMYWYRQDPGQGLRLIYYSQIVNDFQKGDIAEGYSVSREKKESFPLTVTSAQKNPTAFYLCASSIEGRMTEAFFGQGTRLTVV.

The CDR3 spells CASSQDPTGELFF. DNA of the CDR3: TGTGCCAGCAGCCAAGATCCTACCGGGGAGCTGTTTTTT. V is TRBV3-1 (or the pseudogene TRBV3-2) and J is TRBJ2-2; D unclear. The CDR3 length is 13 residues. With 0 bases removed from V and 5 bases from J, the gap between germline ends came to 4 bases. Germline V lookup: CDR1 LGHDT, CDR2 YNNKEL (reference sequence).

The chain employs TRBV5-5 and TRBJ2-1; 10 bases are shared with TRBD2. Germline CDR1 SGHKS, CDR2 YYEKEE (reference sequence). The CDR3 length is 15 residues. V lost 6 bases, J lost 7 bases, and 10 bases stayed unmatched. The CDR3 nucleotides read TGTGCCAGCACCTTAGCGGGGGGACTGGGGAATGAGCAGTTCTTC. The encoded protein is CASTLAGGLGNEQFF.

The chain joins TRBV30 to TRBJ1-4; D not resolved. V lost 1 base, J lost 2 bases, and 8 bases lay in between. This CDR3 spans 14 amino acids. In germline, CDR1 is GTSNPN, CDR2 SVGIG (reference sequence). Here the CDR3 reads CAWSGTVTNEKLFF. The CDR3 nucleotides read TGTGCCTGGAGTGGGACTGTCACTAATGAAAAACTGTTTTTT.

J is TRBJ2-6 and V is TRBV2, with D possibly TRBD2 on 5 matching bases. From germline, CDR1 is SNHLY and CDR2 FYNNEI. Trimming removed 6 bases from V and 0 bases from J, with 12 bases in between. The CDR3 has 16 residues. CDR3 sequence (DNA): TGTGCCAGCAGCGCCGGGATCTACTCTGGGGCCAACGTCCTGACTTTC. Translation: CASSAGIYSGANVLTF.

The chain couples TRBV6-5 to TRBJ1-2; D remains ambiguous. The CDR3 has 14 residues. The ends were cut back, 6 bases at V and 4 bases at J, with 15 bases in the middle. Germline CDR1 reads MNHEY; CDR2 reads SVGAGI. The CDR3 DNA reads TGTGCCAGCAGCGCCGGGAGGAATAGCTATGGCTACACCTTC. Encoded protein: CASSAGRNSYGYTF.

The rearrangement links TRBV10-3 to TRBJ2-7; 8 bases match TRBD1. This CDR3 spans 14 amino acids. The V segment lost 8 bases and the J segment 5 bases; nucleotides outside the gene matches: 11. Germline V gene data show CDR1 as ENHRY and CDR2 as SYGVKD. This chain's CDR3 is CAIGRGQGQDEQYF. CDR3 DNA: TGTGCCATCGGTCGAGGACAGGGTCAAGACGAGCAGTACTTC.